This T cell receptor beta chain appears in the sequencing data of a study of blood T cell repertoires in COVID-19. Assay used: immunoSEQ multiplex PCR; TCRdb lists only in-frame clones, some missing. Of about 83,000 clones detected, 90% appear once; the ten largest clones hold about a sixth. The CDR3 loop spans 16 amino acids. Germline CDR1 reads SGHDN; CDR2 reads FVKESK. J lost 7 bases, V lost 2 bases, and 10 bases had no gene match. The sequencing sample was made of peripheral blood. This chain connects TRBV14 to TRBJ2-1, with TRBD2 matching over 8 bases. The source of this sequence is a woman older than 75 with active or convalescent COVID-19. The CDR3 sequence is CASSQRTGGFINEQFF. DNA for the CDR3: TGTGCCAGCAGCCAAAGGACGGGGGGGTTTATTAATGAGCAGTTCTTC.